Below are 4 T cell receptor beta chains sequenced from a single sample in a study of response to subunit inactivated influenza vaccine. TCRdb independently ran MiXCR on the RT-PCR reads; one entry per CDR3 protein. The data contain 650,000 to 800,000 distinct CDR3 sequences, about 18% of them seen just once; the ten biggest clones take up under 13%. The sample here was PBMCs from blood, taken roughly 5 days after vaccination. These receptors all come from a man over 45 who received an inactivated influenza vaccine.

This clonotype was recorded a few times. This rearrangement joins TRBV4-2 to TRBJ2-3; 10 bases align to TRBD2. The CDR3 is made up of 16 amino acids. The V and J ends lost 0 bases and 8 bases, in that order; junction bases with no gene match: 8. CDR1 LGHNA and CDR2 YNFKEQ come from the germline V gene. The CDR3 region is CASSQDSSGSTRTQYF. The CDR3 DNA reads as TGTGCCAGCAGCCAAGATTCTAGCGGGAGTACGCGTACGCAGTATTTT.

This clonotype was observed at least ten times. The J gene is TRBJ2-5, the V gene TRBV20-1, with D unclear. V lost 3 bases and J 1 base, leaving 15 bases between the germline ends. Germline V CDR1 and CDR2: DFQATT, SNEGSKA (reference sequence). The CDR3 runs 15 residues. CDR3 protein: CSASRRSGSQETQYF. For the CDR3, the DNA is TGCAGTGCTAGCAGAAGATCGGGCTCCCAAGAGACCCAGTACTTC.

This clonotype was seen a single time. The chain combines TRBV28 with TRBJ2-3; no clear D gene. Germline CDR1 is MDHEN and CDR2 is SYDVKM. V was shortened by 3 bases and J by 2 bases, with 9 bases between the two germline ends. CDR3 length: 14 amino acids. The CDR3 region has the DNA TGTGCCAGCAGTTTTTACAGCCCCACAGATACGCAGTATTTT. It yields the protein CASSFYSPTDTQYF.

The chain links TRBV18 to TRBJ2-7; D possibly corresponds to TRBD1 (5 bases). The CDR3 is made up of 14 amino acids. Germline V gene data show CDR1 as KGHSH and CDR2 as LQKENI. Deletions cut 1 base from V and 5 bases from J, with 12 bases between. CDR3 region: CASSPQEGVHEQYF. Here the CDR3 DNA reads TGTGCCAGCTCACCACAGGAAGGGGTACACGAGCAGTACTTC.